A selection of T cell receptor beta chains follows, all from one sample in a study of cytomegalovirus exposure and HLA in healthy donors. The repertoire was sequenced with immunoSEQ multiplex PCR; TCRdb's copy has only in-frame clones and lacks some. This table holds around 180,000 clones, around 84% found once. Sequenced material: PBMCs. The receptor set was obtained from a man aged 18 to 29 in good health and CMV-seropositive. The CDR3 runs from the conserved cysteine through the conserved F or W. The order of the fields is V gene, J gene, clone size, CDR3 protein. A clone size is listed for some rows: how often the clone was seen (once, few, many), or a class if it is expanded.

V gene: TRBV9
J gene: TRBJ1-1
clone size: .
CDR3 protein: CASGTGATEAFF

V gene: TRBV15
J gene: TRBJ2-2
clone size: once
CDR3 protein: CATSTRGRALGELFF

V gene: TRBV4-2
J gene: TRBJ2-1
clone size: once
CDR3 protein: CASSQVGAQGYNEQFF

V gene: TRBV9
J gene: TRBJ2-3
clone size: .
CDR3 protein: CASSVGRDSITDTQYF

V gene: TRBV7-6
J gene: TRBJ2-3
clone size: few
CDR3 protein: CASSLVDGFGTDTQYF

V gene: TRBV13
J gene: TRBJ2-7
clone size: .
CDR3 protein: CASSGGWLNGGEQYF

V gene: TRBV6-5
J gene: TRBJ2-7
clone size: .
CDR3 protein: CASSPRLGGINEQYF

V gene: TRBV7-3
J gene: TRBJ2-2
clone size: .
CDR3 protein: CASSSGSFTGELFF

V gene: TRBV25-1
J gene: TRBJ1-4
clone size: once
CDR3 protein: CASSEYPSGTLSEKLFF

V gene: TRBV19
J gene: TRBJ2-1
clone size: .
CDR3 protein: CASSPPPPGGNEQFF

V gene: TRBV5-1
J gene: TRBJ2-3
clone size: .
CDR3 protein: CASSLRDSPTDTQYF

V gene: TRBV4-2
J gene: TRBJ1-3
clone size: .
CDR3 protein: CASSSEWGSGNTIYF

V gene: TRBV28
J gene: TRBJ2-3
clone size: .
CDR3 protein: CASSLLVGTDTQYF

V gene: TRBV5-1
J gene: TRBJ1-2
clone size: .
CDR3 protein: CASSLARRGNYGYTF

V gene: TRBV6-6
J gene: TRBJ2-1
clone size: .
CDR3 protein: CASSYSGLAGGNEQFF

V gene: TRBV29-1
J gene: TRBJ1-1
clone size: once
CDR3 protein: CSVGMSSGNTEAFF

V gene: TRBV27
J gene: TRBJ2-3
clone size: .
CDR3 protein: CAAAAGLTSTDTQYF

V gene: TRBV7-9
J gene: TRBJ2-1
clone size: .
CDR3 protein: CASSLELADLLSYNEQFF

V gene: TRBV29-1
J gene: TRBJ1-1
clone size: .
CDR3 protein: CSAIRGPNTEAFF

V gene: TRBV25-1
J gene: TRBJ2-7
clone size: .
CDR3 protein: CASSEFKTSGEQYF

V gene: TRBV5-6
J gene: TRBJ2-7
clone size: .
CDR3 protein: CASSLLGTGSYEQYF

V gene: TRBV7-2
J gene: TRBJ1-5
clone size: .
CDR3 protein: CASSLRPRGNQPQHF

V gene: TRBV25-1
J gene: TRBJ1-4
clone size: .
CDR3 protein: CASSAPGQGNEKLFF

V gene: TRBV4-3
J gene: TRBJ2-1
clone size: .
CDR3 protein: CASSQVTLIAGYNEQFF

V gene: TRBV6-5
J gene: TRBJ2-1
clone size: .
CDR3 protein: CASSQLAGGPVGFF

V gene: TRBV7-3
J gene: TRBJ2-3
clone size: .
CDR3 protein: CASSLNRGRDGTDTQYF

V gene: TRBV4-1
J gene: TRBJ1-3
clone size: .
CDR3 protein: CASSQGLIPRTGSGNTIYF